This is a list of T cell receptor beta chains from one sample in a study of T cell repertoires in ileal Crohn's disease. Libraries were prepared by immunoSEQ multiplex PCR; TCRdb keeps only in-frame clonotypes and omits some of them. The sample has 55,000 to 65,000 clones; about 88% are singletons. Sequenced material: ileal tissue. The source is an adult with Crohn's disease. Each CDR3 is given with its conserved first and last residue. The D gene is left open where the match is weak. Size is omitted from some rows. Given values are once, few, many or a class for expanded clones.

v_call	j_call	clone_size	d_call	cdr3_aa	cdr3_nt
TRBV7-2	TRBJ2-5	.	.	CASSPAGAKTQYF	TGTGCCAGCAGCCCTGCTGGGGCAAAGACCCAGTACTTC
TRBV19	TRBJ2-1	.	.	CASTLQGNNEQFF	TGTGCCAGTACCCTACAGGGAAACAATGAGCAGTTCTTC
TRBV2	TRBJ1-5	once	TRBD1	CASTLTRGSNQPQHF	TGTGCCAGCACCCTGACCAGGGGGAGCAATCAGCCCCAGCATTTT
TRBV19	TRBJ1-6	.	.	CASSIGGNSPLHF	TGTGCCAGTAGTATAGGCGGGAATTCACCCCTCCACTTT
TRBV29-1	TRBJ2-7	.	TRBD1	CSGATGYEQYF	TGCAGCGGCGCGACAGGGTACGAGCAGTACTTC
TRBV29-1	TRBJ1-1	.	TRBD1	CSASSGQGPNTEAFF	TGCAGCGCCAGCAGCGGACAGGGCCCGAACACTGAAGCTTTCTTT
TRBV29-1	TRBJ1-1	.	TRBD1	CSVEEHRGTTEAFF	TGCAGCGTTGAAGAACACAGGGGAACCACTGAAGCTTTCTTT
TRBV4-1	TRBJ1-1	.	TRBD1	CASSLGTGTMNTEAFF	TGCGCCAGCAGCCTCGGGACAGGAACAATGAACACTGAAGCTTTCTTT
TRBV19	TRBJ1-6	.	.	CAGGESSPLHF	TGTGCCGGGGGGGAGTCTTCACCCCTCCACTTT
TRBV27	TRBJ1-1	.	.	CASSLLPTALNEAFF	TGTGCCAGCAGTTTACTTCCGACAGCCCTAAATGAAGCTTTCTTT
TRBV10-3	TRBJ1-5	.	.	CAISTEQGVNQPQHF	TGTGCCATCAGCACTGAACAGGGTGTTAACCAGCCCCAGCATTTT
TRBV28	TRBJ2-7	once	TRBD1	CASSIPGQDYEQYF	TGTGCCAGCAGTATTCCGGGACAGGACTACGAGCAGTACTTC
TRBV2	TRBJ1-1	.	TRBD1	CASSWTGEEDTEAFF	TGTGCCAGCAGTTGGACAGGGGAGGAAGACACTGAAGCTTTCTTT
TRBV5-4	TRBJ2-3	.	TRBD1	CASSLGGTGGGTDTQYF	TGTGCCAGCAGCTTGGGAGGGACAGGGGGCGGGACAGATACGCAGTATTTT
TRBV4-1	TRBJ1-4	.	.	CASSQPPEKLFF	TGCGCCAGCAGCCAACCTCCCGAAAAACTGTTTTTT
TRBV14	TRBJ1-2	few	.	CASSQETAGGYTF	TGTGCCAGCAGCCAAGAGACGGCGGGGGGCTACACCTTC
TRBV14	TRBJ2-7	.	.	CASSQDWGRGLAYF	TGTGCCAGCAGCCAAGACTGGGGGCGAGGATTGGCGTACTTC
TRBV28	TRBJ2-7	.	.	CASLSMGRTYYEQYF	TGTGCCAGCCTAAGTATGGGGCGGACCTACTACGAGCAGTACTTC
TRBV7-7	TRBJ2-3	.	.	CASSFSGDPTDTQYF	TGTGCCAGCAGCTTCTCAGGGGACCCCACAGATACGCAGTATTTT
TRBV7-9	TRBJ1-1	.	.	CASSPTRRVRMNTEAFF	TGTGCCAGCAGCCCGACGAGGAGGGTAAGGATGAACACTGAAGCTTTCTTT
TRBV15	TRBJ2-5	.	TRBD2	CATSRDPGGETQYF	TGTGCCACCAGCAGAGACCCGGGAGGGGAGACCCAGTACTTC
TRBV18	TRBJ1-1	.	.	CASSVSGLGNTEAFF	TGTGCCAGCTCAGTCTCAGGGCTGGGGAACACTGAAGCTTTCTTT
TRBV27	TRBJ2-7	once	.	CASSFEGQISYEQYF	TGTGCCAGCAGTTTTGAGGGCCAGATCTCCTACGAGCAGTACTTC
TRBV5-4	TRBJ1-2	.	.	CASSSGLRDYGYTF	TGTGCCAGCAGCTCGGGACTTCGGGACTATGGCTACACCTTC
TRBV6-5	TRBJ2-5	.	TRBD2	CASSRSGGAYETQYF	TGTGCCAGCAGTCGTAGCGGGGGGGCCTATGAGACCCAGTACTTC
TRBV5-1	TRBJ1-2	few	.	CASSTRGFGYTF	TGCGCCAGCAGCACCAGGGGTTTCGGCTACACCTTC
TRBV18	TRBJ1-3	.	.	CASSPSSVDTIYF	TGTGCCAGCTCACCCTCCAGCGTGGACACCATATATTTT
TRBV6-5	TRBJ1-1	.	.	CASSYSGPQRGAFF	TGTGCCAGCAGTTACTCAGGGCCCCAAAGGGGAGCTTTCTTT
TRBV6-5	TRBJ1-5	.	.	CASSYGGGQPQHF	TGTGCCAGCAGTTACGGAGGCGGTCAGCCCCAGCATTTT
TRBV4-1	TRBJ2-1	.	.	CASSQEAASSYNEQFF	TGCGCCAGCAGCCAAGAGGCAGCTAGCTCCTACAATGAGCAGTTCTTC
TRBV2	TRBJ2-7	.	TRBD2	CASRGRLAGPTYEQYF	TGTGCCAGCAGGGGACGGTTAGCGGGACCAACCTACGAGCAGTACTTC
TRBV7-3	TRBJ1-1	.	.	CASSLKAVGGSGTEAFF	TGTGCCAGCAGCTTAAAGGCGGTAGGAGGGAGCGGCACTGAAGCTTTCTTT
TRBV23-1	TRBJ1-4	.	TRBD1	CATPGTGDEKLFF	TGCGCCACCCCAGGGACAGGGGATGAAAAACTGTTTTTT
TRBV14	TRBJ2-4	.	.	CASSQDTENIQYF	TGTGCCAGCAGCCAAGATACAGAAAACATTCAGTACTTC
TRBV6-6	TRBJ2-7	.	.	CASSRAGYEQYF	TGTGCCAGCAGCCGAGCGGGTTACGAGCAGTACTTC
TRBV19	TRBJ1-5	.	TRBD1	CASSIRTGGSRQPQHF	TGTGCCAGTAGTATCAGGACAGGGGGTTCAAGGCAGCCCCAGCATTTT
TRBV2	TRBJ2-2	.	TRBD1	CATRTGSTGELFF	TGTGCCACCCGGACAGGGAGCACCGGGGAGCTGTTTTTT
TRBV14	TRBJ2-2	few	.	CASSQGTDTGELFF	TGTGCCAGCAGCCAAGGGACAGACACCGGGGAGCTGTTTTTT
TRBV9	TRBJ2-7	.	.	CASSEQPGPSYEQYF	TGTGCCAGCAGCGAACAACCTGGGCCCTCCTACGAGCAGTACTTC
TRBV15	TRBJ1-1	.	TRBD1	CATSRETGTNTEAFF	TGTGCCACCAGCAGAGAGACAGGGACAAACACTGAAGCTTTCTTT
TRBV7-2	TRBJ2-4	.	TRBD2	CASSPVAGDNIQYF	TGTGCCAGCAGCCCCGTAGCGGGAGATAACATTCAGTACTTC
TRBV2	TRBJ1-3	.	.	CASLLRGAGNTIYF	TGTGCCAGCCTCCTCCGCGGAGCGGGAAACACCATATATTTT
TRBV5-1	TRBJ2-1	once	.	CASRATYNEQFF	TGCGCCAGCAGGGCCACCTACAATGAGCAGTTCTTC
TRBV7-6	TRBJ2-1	.	TRBD2	CASSLGLAGGFNEQFF	TGTGCCAGCAGCTTAGGTCTAGCGGGGGGGTTCAATGAGCAGTTCTTC
TRBV25-1	TRBJ1-1	.	.	CASSGVGGVEAFF	TGTGCCAGCAGTGGGGTCGGGGGGGTTGAAGCTTTCTTT
TRBV27	TRBJ1-2	.	TRBD1	CASSWGQGGYGYTF	TGTGCCAGCAGTTGGGGCCAGGGGGGTTATGGCTACACCTTC
TRBV7-9	TRBJ1-2	.	.	CASSLGGLLGGYTF	TGTGCCAGCAGCTTAGGGGGCCTTCTTGGTGGCTACACCTTC
TRBV27	TRBJ1-1	.	.	CASSSGLITFF	TGTGCCAGCAGTTCGGGGTTGATAACTTTCTTT
TRBV6-6	TRBJ1-5	.	.	CASRGKRGISNQPQHF	TGTGCCAGCAGGGGCAAACGGGGAATTAGCAATCAGCCCCAGCATTTT
TRBV5-1	TRBJ1-3	.	TRBD1	CASRQGAGNTIYF	TGCGCCAGCAGACAGGGGGCTGGAAACACCATATATTTT
TRBV7-2	TRBJ1-3	.	.	CASSLGVGGSGNTIYF	TGTGCCAGCAGCTTAGGGGTAGGAGGGTCTGGAAACACCATATATTTT
TRBV7-8	TRBJ2-5	once	.	CASSLAPGKETQYF	TGTGCCAGCAGCTTAGCGCCAGGGAAAGAGACCCAGTACTTC
TRBV5-4	TRBJ1-1	.	TRBD1	CASSLAPGQGSSEAFF	TGTGCCAGCAGCTTGGCCCCGGGACAGGGATCGTCTGAAGCTTTCTTT